A selection of T cell receptor beta chains follows, all from one sample in a study of cytomegalovirus exposure and HLA in healthy donors. Assay: immunoSEQ multiplex PCR; the TCRdb copy retains only in-frame clones and omits some. In the table there are tens of thousands of clones, about two thirds of which are singletons. Sequencing was performed on PBMCs. These TCRs come from a woman in her thirties or forties in good health and CMV-seropositive. Both conserved end residues are part of each CDR3. A D gene is named only where the DNA matches it firmly. Where a row states a size, it is once, few, many or the class of an expanded clone; other rows omit it.

>-|TRBV5-4|TRBJ1-6|-
CASSLSMTDLNWNSPLHF
TGTGCCAGCAGCTTGAGTATGACAGATTTGAACTGGAATTCACCCCTCCACTTT
>-|TRBV7-6|TRBJ2-3|TRBD1
CASSFQGDHQGAQYF
TGTGCCAGCAGCTTTCAGGGGGACCACCAGGGCGCGCAGTATTTT
>-|TRBV2|TRBJ1-2|TRBD1
CAKGQAAYGYTF
TGTGCCAAAGGACAGGCGGCCTATGGCTACACCTTC
>-|TRBV5-4|TRBJ2-1|-
CASRSRNEQFF
TGTGCCAGCAGATCGAGGAATGAGCAGTTCTTC
>-|TRBV6-5|TRBJ1-1|TRBD1
CASSSTGQGMNTEAFF
TGTGCCAGCAGTTCGACGGGACAGGGCATGAACACTGAAGCTTTCTTT
>-|TRBV25-1|TRBJ1-2|-
CASSERVGGLGYTF
TGTGCCAGCAGTGAAAGAGTTGGGGGACTGGGCTACACCTTC
>-|TRBV5-3|TRBJ2-7|-
CARSLRRGYSYEQYF
TGTGCCAGAAGCTTACGAAGAGGGTACTCCTACGAGCAGTACTTC
>medium-sized|TRBV2|TRBJ2-4|-
CASSGPPRGIQYF
TGTGCCAGCAGCGGACCCCCTAGGGGCATTCAGTACTTC
>-|TRBV29-1|TRBJ1-1|-
CSVVGRGRFGDTEAFF
TGCAGCGTTGTGGGCAGGGGACGTTTTGGGGACACTGAAGCTTTCTTT
>-|TRBV9|TRBJ1-1|TRBD1
CASSVSGGTEAFF
TGTGCCAGCAGCGTGTCAGGGGGCACTGAAGCTTTCTTT
>-|TRBV7-2|TRBJ2-5|-
CASSLASNPQETQYF
TGTGCCAGCAGCTTGGCATCAAACCCACAAGAGACCCAGTACTTC
>once|TRBV2|TRBJ1-6|TRBD1
CAVQGEGNSPLHF
TGTGCCGTACAGGGGGAGGGTAATTCACCCCTCCACTTT
>many|TRBV7-9|TRBJ1-1|TRBD1
CASSLASTGAEAFF
TGTGCCAGCAGCTTAGCATCGACAGGGGCCGAAGCTTTCTTT
>-|TRBV5-1|TRBJ2-7|-
CASSLGDEQYF
TGCGCCAGCAGCTTAGGGGACGAGCAGTACTTC
>few|TRBV7-9|TRBJ1-2|-
CASSQGASQGYTF
TGTGCCAGCAGCCAAGGGGCCTCACAGGGCTACACCTTC
>-|TRBV5-1|TRBJ1-6|-
CASSLREGSNSPLHF
TGCGCCAGCAGCTTGAGAGAGGGTTCTAATTCACCCCTCCACTTT
>-|TRBV19|TRBJ1-1|TRBD1
CASRDGQGTRRGTEAFF
TGTGCCAGTAGGGACGGACAGGGAACAAGGAGGGGCACTGAAGCTTTCTTT
>-|TRBV20-1|TRBJ1-1|-
CSALHTEAFF
TGCAGTGCTCTCCACACTGAAGCTTTCTTT
>-|TRBV19|TRBJ2-7|TRBD1
CASSPRGSSYEQYF
TGTGCCAGTAGTCCCAGGGGGAGCTCCTACGAGCAGTACTTC
>-|TRBV7-6|TRBJ2-5|-
CASSSTRGSVETQYF
TGTGCCAGCAGCTCAACCCGAGGAAGCGTGGAGACCCAGTACTTC
>few|TRBV9|TRBJ1-1|TRBD1
CASSGQGVGTEAFF
TGTGCCAGCAGCGGGCAGGGGGTTGGCACTGAAGCTTTCTTT
>-|TRBV7-3|TRBJ1-1|-
CASSQGRGNTEAFF
TGTGCCAGCAGCCAGGGCAGGGGGAACACTGAAGCTTTCTTT
>-|TRBV10-2|TRBJ2-7|TRBD2
CASSEGQTSGGLLRTYEQYF
TGCGCCAGCAGTGAAGGTCAGACTAGCGGGGGCCTACTTCGGACCTACGAGCAGTACTTC
>once|TRBV9|TRBJ2-1|-
CASSAQGNEQFF
TGTGCCAGCAGCGCACAGGGAAATGAGCAGTTCTTC